This TCR beta chain was captured by sequencing in a study of memory CD4+ T cells and cytomegalovirus serostatus. Study at large: Of the healthy Belgian adults, eight or nine were CMV seropositive and fewer than 30 seronegative.

Single viable CD3+CD4+CD8-CD45RO+ cells were sorted as the memory CD4+ T cells. Notes on this clone: What it binds is unknown.

Some clones are missing from TCRdb's copy, which holds only in-frame ones; the method was immunoSEQ multiplex PCR. The sample carries about 75,000 clones, roughly three quarters recorded once. Overall study results and limits: Median bootstrapped AUC for CMV status was approximately 0.94 originally, just under 0.93 US-trained.

The V gene end was trimmed by 5 bases and the J gene end by 0 bases; junction bases not matched to a gene: 4. CDR3 length: 16 amino acids. Germline CDR1 reads LNHDA; CDR2 reads SQIVND (reference sequence). The V and J genes are TRBV19 and TRBJ2-1; 10 positions match TRBD2. This clonotype was obtained from an adult in good health and CMV-seropositive. The material sequenced was memory CD4+ T cells from blood. CDR3 bases: TGTGCCAGTAGTGGTTTAGCGGGAGGCTCCTACAATGAGCAGTTCTTC. Its translation: CASSGLAGGSYNEQFF.